The 32 T cell receptor beta chains below come from one sample, sequenced in a study of T cells in tumors after PD-1 blockade. Sequencing used immunoSEQ multiplex PCR; TCRdb keeps in-frame clones, though not all of them. This sample carries 45,000 or so clones, under 85% of them seen once, and the ten largest clones take 8.7%. Sequenced here: PBMCs, sampled before anti-PD-1 therapy. These receptors were taken from a human donor with advanced basal cell or squamous cell carcinoma (not recorded which).

This chain connects TRBV19 to TRBJ2-3; weak D call: TRBD2 (5 bases). V was clipped by 5 bases and J by 8 bases, with 23 bases between them. The length of the CDR3 is 16 residues. Looked up from germline, CDR1 is LNHDA and CDR2 is SQIVND (reference sequence). CDR3 in amino acids: CASSRAHERAQGTQYF. The CDR3, as DNA: TGTGCCAGTAGTCGGGCCCACGAGAGGGCTCAAGGTACGCAGTATTTT.

The chain has TRBV7-3 and TRBJ1-1; 9 bases line up with TRBD1. J was trimmed by 8 bases and V by 3 bases; bases with no gene match: 4. There are 13 residues in the CDR3. Germline V gene data show CDR1 as SGHTA and CDR2 as FQGTGA. The CDR3 region has the DNA TGTGCCAGCAGCTTCGACAGGGGGGGAGAAGCTTTCTTT. Translation: CASSFDRGGEAFF.

The genes are TRBV6-1 and TRBJ2-3; tentatively, D is TRBD1 (6 bases). Germline CDR1 is MNHNS and CDR2 is SASEGT. V was pared by 2 bases and J by 2 bases, with 11 bases between. CDR3 length: 15 residues. The DNA for the CDR3 is TGTGCCAGCAGTGAAATACAGGGATACACAGATACGCAGTATTTT. This codes for CASSEIQGYTDTQYF.

The chain links TRBV5-1 to TRBJ2-3, with 11 bases matching TRBD1. Germline CDR1 is SGHRS and CDR2 is YFSETQ. The CDR3 sequence is 16 residues long. Trimming at V came to 4 bases and at J to 3 bases, leaving 7 bases not matched to a gene. CDR3 residues: CASSAGQGAITDTQYF. The CDR3 DNA sequence: TGCGCCAGCAGCGCTGGACAGGGGGCGATTACAGATACGCAGTATTTT.

This chain links TRBV27 with TRBJ2-7, with TRBD1 identical over 10 bases. This CDR3 region has 14 residues. Germline CDR1 is MNHEY and CDR2 is SMNVEV (reference sequence). The ends lost 4 bases at V and 4 bases at J; junction bases unmatched: 4. This CDR3 is CASSSRDRGYEQYF. Here the CDR3 DNA reads TGTGCCAGCAGTTCCCGGGACAGGGGTTACGAGCAGTACTTC.

V gene TRBV5-6 combines with J gene TRBJ2-7; 7 nucleotides match TRBD1. The CDR3 spans 14 residues. The germline gives CDR1 SGHDT, CDR2 YYEEEE. V gave up 0 bases and J gave up 5 bases; unmatched junction bases: 5. CDR3: CASSLGDRVHEQYF. CDR3 sequence (DNA): TGTGCCAGCAGCTTGGGTGACAGGGTCCACGAGCAGTACTTC. The full variable domain, in which reference TRBV5-6 and TRBJ2-7 provide the parts outside the CDR3, is DAGVTQSPTHLIKTRGQQVTLRCSPKSGHDTVSWYQQALGQGPQFIFQYYEEEERQRGNFPDRFSGHQFPNYSSELNVNALLLGDSALYLCASSLGDRVHEQYFGPGTRLTVT.

The rearrangement uses TRBV6-5 and TRBJ1-1; D call uncertain. The germline V and J ends were trimmed by 10 bases and 5 bases, with 17 bases remaining between them. Germline values: CDR1 MNHEY, CDR2 SVGAGI. CDR3 length equals 13 residues. CDR3 residues: CATVDGSRTEAFF. The DNA for the CDR3 is TGTGCCACCGTAGACGGTTCTAGGACTGAAGCTTTCTTT.

The chain combines TRBV7-6 with TRBJ1-1, with 8 bases aligning to TRBD1. V shed 2 bases and J 4 bases; nucleotides not matched to a gene: 3. This CDR3 is built from 14 residues. Germline V gene sequence: CDR1 SGHVS, CDR2 FNYEAQ. The CDR3 region is CASSLKTGGTEAFF. The CDR3 DNA is TGTGCCAGCAGCTTAAAAACAGGGGGCACTGAAGCTTTCTTT.

The rearrangement uses TRBV7-8 and TRBJ2-3; D ambiguous. Trimming shortened V by 5 bases and J by 0 bases, and 9 bases separated the two germline ends. The CDR3 consists of 14 residues. The germline V gene encodes CDR1 SGHVS and CDR2 FQNEAQ. DNA for the CDR3: TGTGCCAGCAGCCCTACCTACAGCACAGATACGCAGTATTTT. Its protein is CASSPTYSTDTQYF.

This clone was observed a few times. The chain is built from TRBV25-1 and TRBJ1-2; 8 bases are shared with TRBD1. From germline, CDR1 is MGHDK and CDR2 SYGVNS. CDR3 length equals 15 residues. V shed 3 bases and J 0 bases; nucleotides not matched to a gene: 3. In DNA form, the CDR3 reads TGTGCCAGCAGTGATTGGGGACAGGCTAACTATGGCTACACCTTC. Translation gives CASSDWGQANYGYTF.

This clone showed up just a few times. The chain couples TRBV12-3 or TRBV12-4 to TRBJ2-7; D unresolved. This CDR3 has 12 residues. V gave up 2 bases and J gave up 4 bases, with 6 bases separating them. CDR3: CASSLTPYEQYF. The CDR3 DNA reads as TGTGCCAGCAGTTTAACACCATACGAGCAGTACTTC.

The V and J genes are TRBV7-8 and TRBJ2-5; D call uncertain. V lost 3 bases and J lost 1, with 12 bases in between. Germline values: CDR1 SGHVS, CDR2 FQNEAQ. The CDR3 extends over 15 amino acids. The CDR3 sequence: CASSLSRTSQETQYF. The CDR3, as DNA: TGTGCCAGCAGCTTGTCCCGGACGTCCCAAGAGACCCAGTACTTC.

The chain joins TRBV5-4 to TRBJ2-7; 8 bases fit TRBD1. Germline V gene lookup returns CDR1 SGHNT and CDR2 YYREEE (reference sequence). The V gene end was trimmed by 4 bases and the J gene end by 3 bases; junction bases not matched to a gene: 0. The CDR3 covers 12 residues. The chain's CDR3 is CASSGTGYEQYF. CDR3 sequence (DNA): TGTGCCAGCAGCGGGACAGGCTACGAGCAGTACTTC. The variable domain in full, completed from reference TRBV5-4 and TRBJ2-7, reads ETGVTQSPTHLIKTRGQQVTLRCSSQSGHNTVSWYQQALGQGPQFIFQYYREEENGRGNFPPRFSGLQFPNYSSELNVNALELDDSALYLCASSGTGYEQYFGPGTRLTVT.

The chain links TRBV2 to TRBJ1-5; D is ambiguous. This CDR3 is built from 13 residues. Deletions cut 4 bases from V and 3 bases from J, with 7 bases between. Germline CDR1 SNHLY, CDR2 FYNNEI. This CDR3 is CASSASYNQPQHF. The CDR3 nucleotides are TGTGCCAGCAGTGCCAGCTACAATCAGCCCCAGCATTTT.

In its sample, this clone was seen a few times. The chain uses TRBV6-5 and TRBJ2-7; maybe TRBD1 (6 bases). The CDR3 sequence is 14 residues long. Germline lookup yields CDR1 MNHEY and CDR2 SVGAGI. Trimming shortened V by 5 bases and J by 2 bases, and 13 bases separated the two germline ends. The CDR3 protein is CASSPTGTAYEQYF. The CDR3 DNA is TGTGCCAGCAGTCCCACAGGGACGGCCTACGAGCAGTACTTC.

The chain has TRBV2 and TRBJ2-7; D gene uncertain. Germline values: CDR1 SNHLY, CDR2 FYNNEI. V lost 5 bases and J 0 bases, leaving 5 bases between the germline ends. CDR3 length: 12 amino acids. The CDR3 protein is CASSLSSYEQYF. In nucleotides, the CDR3 is TGTGCCAGCAGTCTTAGCTCCTACGAGCAGTACTTC.

This clone appeared a few times. The rearrangement uses TRBV18 and TRBJ2-7; 7 bases align to TRBD2. Trimming removed 0 bases from V and 1 base from J; junction bases left unmatched: 0. The germline gives CDR1 KGHSH, CDR2 LQKENI. The CDR3 loop spans 14 amino acids. The CDR3 loop reads CASSPPSGSYEQYF. The CDR3 nucleotides are TGTGCCAGCTCACCACCTAGCGGGTCCTACGAGCAGTACTTC. Supplemented by reference TRBV18 and TRBJ2-7, the full variable domain reads NAGVMQNPRHLVRRRGQEARLRCSPMKGHSHVYWYRQLPEEGLKFMVYLQKENIIDESGMPKERFSAEFPKEGPSILRIQQVVRGDSAAYFCASSPPSGSYEQYFGPGTRLTVT.

V usage is TRBV6-2 or TRBV6-3 and J usage is TRBJ2-3; tentative D call: TRBD2 (5 bases). The CDR3 covers 14 residues. V dropped 5 bases and J dropped 4 bases, with 13 bases sitting between them. Germline values: CDR1 MNHEY, CDR2 SVGEGT. The chain's CDR3 is CASSRVTSPDTQYF. The CDR3 nucleotides read TGTGCCAGCAGTCGAGTAACTAGTCCAGATACGCAGTATTTT.

The genes are TRBV4-1 and TRBJ1-2; 9 bases map to TRBD1. CDR3 length equals 15 residues. Germline-derived CDR1 and CDR2 are MGHRA and YSYEKL. Unmatched junction bases numbered 7, after V lost 0 bases and J lost 8 bases. CDR3 coding DNA: TGCGCCAGCAGCCAAGACGGGACAGGGATTAGAGGCTACACCTTC. Protein product: CASSQDGTGIRGYTF.

This chain uses TRBV28 with TRBJ1-4; D uncertain. V was cut by 5 bases and J by 6 bases, with 16 bases left in between. The CDR3 loop spans 15 amino acids. From germline, CDR1 is MDHEN and CDR2 SYDVKM. For the CDR3, the DNA is TGTGCCAGCAGTCCCGGACTCGCCACATATGAAAAACTGTTTTTT. It yields the protein CASSPGLATYEKLFF.

The chain couples TRBV5-1 to TRBJ2-5; no clear D. The CDR3 has 15 residues. V was shortened by 0 bases and J by 5 bases, with 14 bases between the two germline ends. Per the germline V gene, CDR1 is SGHRS and CDR2 is YFSETQ. This CDR3 is CASSLGAHRSETQYF. For the CDR3, the DNA is TGCGCCAGCAGCTTGGGGGCCCATCGCTCGGAGACCCAGTACTTC.

This chain joins TRBV5-4 and TRBJ2-5, with 12 positions matching TRBD2. V dropped 4 bases and J dropped 7; count of bases not matched to a gene: 5. CDR3 length: 14 amino acids. Per the germline V gene, CDR1 is SGHNT and CDR2 is YYREEE (reference sequence). In DNA form, the CDR3 reads TGTGCCAGCAGCAGCCCTAGCGGGGGGGGGACCCAGTACTTC. Its protein is CASSSPSGGGTQYF.

CDR3 DNA sequence: TGTGCCAGCAGCCAGGACGGACAGCCCGGAAGGGATACGCAGTATTTT. Protein sequence: CASSQDGQPGRDTQYF. This chain joins TRBV4-2 and TRBJ2-3; the D gene is possibly TRBD1 (6 bases). Germline CDR1 LGHNA, CDR2 YNFKEQ. Trimming pared 3 bases from V and 6 bases from J, leaving 19 bases between. This CDR3 is built from 16 residues.

The V and J genes are TRBV7-2 and TRBJ2-1; perhaps TRBD1 as D (8 bases). The CDR3 is made up of 13 amino acids. CDR1 is SGHTA and CDR2 is FQGNSA in the germline V gene. The germline V and J ends were trimmed by 8 bases and 9 bases, with 17 bases remaining between them. The CDR3 protein is CASGTGGGGEQFF. CDR3 DNA: TGTGCCAGCGGGACAGGAGGGGGGGGTGAGCAGTTCTTC.

The V gene is TRBV27, the J gene TRBJ1-5; possibly TRBD1 for D (6 bases). V was shortened by 7 bases and J by 0 bases, with 13 bases between the two germline ends. The germline gives CDR1 MNHEY, CDR2 SMNVEV (reference sequence). The CDR3 spans 15 residues. CDR3 DNA: TGTGCCAGCAATCAACAGGGAAATAGCAATCAGCCCCAGCATTTT. This codes for CASNQQGNSNQPQHF.

The CDR3 protein is CASSLVSGGNEQFF. The CDR3 bases are TGTGCCAGCAGCTTAGTATCCGGAGGCAATGAGCAGTTCTTC. This chain joins TRBV7-9 and TRBJ2-1, with D possibly matching TRBD2 (5 bases). The CDR3 totals 14 residues. CDR1 is SEHNR and CDR2 is FQNEAQ in the germline V gene (reference sequence). Trimming stripped 1 base from V and 6 bases from J, with 10 bases between.

V is TRBV2 and J is TRBJ2-7; D gene ambiguous. The V end was cut by 3 bases, the J end by 4 bases, with 7 bases between. Germline CDR1 SNHLY, CDR2 FYNNEI. The CDR3 is 12 amino acids. CDR3 sequence: CASSDSRYEQYF. The CDR3 DNA is TGTGCCAGCAGTGATTCCAGGTACGAGCAGTACTTC.

The V call is TRBV19, the J call TRBJ1-4, with 9 bases aligning to TRBD1. The CDR3 length is 15 residues. J gave up 6 bases and V 4 bases, and 6 bases lay outside the gene matches. The germline V gene encodes CDR1 LNHDA and CDR2 SQIVND (reference sequence). CDR3 residues: CASSTAGTGYEKLFF. The CDR3 DNA reads as TGTGCCAGTAGTACGGCCGGGACAGGGTATGAAAAACTGTTTTTT.

This clone appeared once. The rearrangement links TRBV19 to TRBJ1-6; D is perhaps TRBD1 (5 bases). V lost 5 bases to trimming and J lost 8 bases, with 19 bases between them. The CDR3 is made up of 16 amino acids. The germline V gene encodes CDR1 LNHDA and CDR2 SQIVND (reference sequence). This CDR3 is CASSSSRFLQDSPLHF. CDR3 DNA sequence: TGTGCCAGTAGTTCGTCAAGGTTTCTACAGGATTCACCCCTCCACTTT.

This rearrangement joins TRBV28 to TRBJ2-5, with 7 nucleotides matching TRBD1. The junction had 14 bases not matched to a gene; V was cut back by 7 bases and J by 6 bases. The CDR3 extends over 15 amino acids. Germline CDR1 MDHEN, CDR2 SYDVKM. CDR3 DNA sequence: TGTGCCAGCAACGCACCGGGACAGCCCAGAAAGACCCAGTACTTC. The encoded protein is CASNAPGQPRKTQYF.

The chain carries TRBV3-1 (or the pseudogene TRBV3-2) and TRBJ2-1, with 12 bases lining up with TRBD2. The CDR3 totals 24 residues. Germline V gene lookup returns CDR1 LGHDT and CDR2 YNNKEL (reference sequence). V was clipped by 0 bases and J by 2 bases; unmatched bases: 23. DNA for the CDR3: TGTGCCAGCAGCCAAGATTGGTCCGATCCATTCCTTCTAACTAGCGGGGGGACCTACAATGAGCAGTTCTTC. The encoded protein is CASSQDWSDPFLLTSGGTYNEQFF.

The rearrangement joins TRBV5-1 to TRBJ2-5; TRBD1 matches at 9 bases. Trimming took 0 bases from V and 1 from J; bases not matched to a gene: 4. The CDR3 is 16 amino acids. Looked up from germline, CDR1 is SGHRS and CDR2 is YFSETQ. Here the CDR3 reads CASSLDATGGQETQYF. The CDR3, as DNA: TGCGCCAGCAGCTTGGACGCGACAGGGGGCCAAGAGACCCAGTACTTC.